The 2 T cell receptor beta chains given below trace back to one sample, sequenced in a study of cytomegalovirus exposure and HLA in healthy donors. Primers: 60 Vbeta forward and 13 Jbeta reverse. TCRdb's copy holds only in-frame clones and misses some; the assay was immunoSEQ multiplex PCR. In the table there are roughly 100,000 clones, about a tenth of which are singletons. The sequenced sample was PBMCs. These receptors were obtained from a man aged 40-49 years in good health and CMV-seropositive.

This clone was seen more than once but under ten times. The chain is built from TRBV5-1 and TRBJ2-5; TRBD2 agrees at 15 bases. J gave up 5 bases and V 3 bases, and 11 bases lay outside the gene matches. The length of the CDR3 is 18 residues. Germline CDR1 reads SGHRS; CDR2 reads YFSETQ. CDR3 DNA: TGCGCCAGCAGCTCCGGACTAGCGGGAGGGCTCTGGGGGGAGACCCAGTACTTC. Its protein product is CASSSGLAGGLWGETQYF.

The chain joins TRBV28 to TRBJ2-3, with 8 bases aligning to TRBD1. Germline trimming cut 6 bases from V and 5 bases from J; bases unmatched to any gene: 13. This CDR3 contains 16 residues. Germline V gene lookup returns CDR1 MDHEN and CDR2 SYDVKM. The DNA for the CDR3 is TGTGCCAGCAGCCCCACGACAGGGGCGCAGGGAGATACGCAGTATTTT. Amino acid sequence: CASSPTTGAQGDTQYF.